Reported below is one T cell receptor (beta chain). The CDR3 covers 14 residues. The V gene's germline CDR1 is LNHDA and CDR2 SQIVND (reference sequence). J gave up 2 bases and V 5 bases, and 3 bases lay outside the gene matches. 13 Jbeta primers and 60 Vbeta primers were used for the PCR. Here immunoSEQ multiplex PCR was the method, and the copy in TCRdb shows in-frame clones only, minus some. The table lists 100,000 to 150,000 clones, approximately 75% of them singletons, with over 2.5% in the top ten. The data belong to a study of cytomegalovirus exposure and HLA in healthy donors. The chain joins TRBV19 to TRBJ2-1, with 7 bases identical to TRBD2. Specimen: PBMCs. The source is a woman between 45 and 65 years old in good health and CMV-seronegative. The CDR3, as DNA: TGTGCCAGTAGTGCGAGCGGGACCTACAATGAGCAGTTCTTC. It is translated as CASSASGTYNEQFF.